This paragraph reports one TCR beta chain. Assay: immunoSEQ multiplex PCR; the TCRdb copy retains only in-frame clones and omits some. Here the sample spans tens of thousands of clones, roughly 95% being singletons. The data stem from a study of technical replicates of blood from several donors. V lost 6 bases to trimming and J lost 9 bases, with 18 bases between them. The CDR3 is 14 amino acids. Germline lookup yields CDR1 ENHRY and CDR2 SYGVKD. This clonotype was obtained from a human donor in good health. This chain links TRBV10-3 with TRBJ2-1, with D possibly TRBD1 on 5 matching bases. What was sequenced was T cells isolated from PBMCs. DNA of the CDR3: TGTGCCATCAGCCCAACCCCAGGGTATAGTGAGCAGTTCTTC. Residues: CAISPTPGYSEQFF.